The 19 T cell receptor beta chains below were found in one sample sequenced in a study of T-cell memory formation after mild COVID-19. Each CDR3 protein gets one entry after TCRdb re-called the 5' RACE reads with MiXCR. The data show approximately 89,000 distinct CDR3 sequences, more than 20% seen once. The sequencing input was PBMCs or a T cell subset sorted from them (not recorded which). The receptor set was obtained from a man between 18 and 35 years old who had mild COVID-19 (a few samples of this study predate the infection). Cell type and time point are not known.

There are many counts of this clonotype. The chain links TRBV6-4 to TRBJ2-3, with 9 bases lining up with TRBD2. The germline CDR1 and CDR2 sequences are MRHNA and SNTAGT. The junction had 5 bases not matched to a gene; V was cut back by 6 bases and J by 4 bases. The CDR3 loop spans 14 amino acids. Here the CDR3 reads CASSASGESDTQYF. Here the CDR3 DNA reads TGTGCCAGCAGCGCTAGCGGGGAGTCAGATACGCAGTATTTT.

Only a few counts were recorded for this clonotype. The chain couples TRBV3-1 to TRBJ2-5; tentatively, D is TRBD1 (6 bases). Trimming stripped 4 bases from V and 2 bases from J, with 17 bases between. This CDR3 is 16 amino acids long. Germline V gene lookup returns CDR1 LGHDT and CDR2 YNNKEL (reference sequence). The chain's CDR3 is CASSPFEGEMQETQYF. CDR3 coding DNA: TGTGCCAGCAGCCCCTTTGAGGGGGAAATGCAAGAGACCCAGTACTTC.

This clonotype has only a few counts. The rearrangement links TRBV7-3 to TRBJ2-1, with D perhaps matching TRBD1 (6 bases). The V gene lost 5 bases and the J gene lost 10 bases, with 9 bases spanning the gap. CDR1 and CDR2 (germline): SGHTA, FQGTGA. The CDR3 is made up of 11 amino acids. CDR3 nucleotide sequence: TGTGCCAGCAGCCACGGGACAGAGCAGTTCTTC. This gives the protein CASSHGTEQFF.

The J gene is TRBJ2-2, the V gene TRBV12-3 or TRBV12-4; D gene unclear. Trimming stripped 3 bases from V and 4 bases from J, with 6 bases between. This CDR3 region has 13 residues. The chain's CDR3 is CASSFSSTGELFF. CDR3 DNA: TGTGCCAGCAGTTTCAGTTCCACCGGGGAGCTGTTTTTT.

CDR3 sequence reads: CASKILAANEQFF. The CDR3 nucleotides are TGTGCCAGCAAAATACTAGCGGCGAATGAGCAGTTCTTC. V is TRBV11-2 and J is TRBJ2-1; TRBD2 agrees at 8 bases. Looked up from germline, CDR1 is SGHAT and CDR2 is FQNNGV. The CDR3 sequence is 13 residues long. V was clipped by 7 bases and J by 7 bases; unmatched bases: 6.

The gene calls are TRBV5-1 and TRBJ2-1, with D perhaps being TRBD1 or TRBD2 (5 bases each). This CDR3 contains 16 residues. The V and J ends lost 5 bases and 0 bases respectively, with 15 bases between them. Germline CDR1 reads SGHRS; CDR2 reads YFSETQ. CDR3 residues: CASRPESGHSYNEQFF. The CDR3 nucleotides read TGCGCCAGCAGGCCGGAGAGCGGACACTCCTACAATGAGCAGTTCTTC. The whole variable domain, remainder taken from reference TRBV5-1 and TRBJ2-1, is KAGVTQTPRYLIKTRGQQVTLSCSPISGHRSVSWYQQTPGQGLQFLFEYFSETQRNKGNFPGRFSGRQFSNSRSEMNVSTLELGDSALYLCASRPESGHSYNEQFFGPGTRLTVL.

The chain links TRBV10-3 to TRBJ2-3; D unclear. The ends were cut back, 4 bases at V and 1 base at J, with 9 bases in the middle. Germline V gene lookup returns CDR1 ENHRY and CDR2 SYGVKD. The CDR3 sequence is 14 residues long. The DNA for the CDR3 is TGTGCCATCAGTGGGACGGGTGGCACAGATACGCAGTATTTT. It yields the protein CAISGTGGTDTQYF.

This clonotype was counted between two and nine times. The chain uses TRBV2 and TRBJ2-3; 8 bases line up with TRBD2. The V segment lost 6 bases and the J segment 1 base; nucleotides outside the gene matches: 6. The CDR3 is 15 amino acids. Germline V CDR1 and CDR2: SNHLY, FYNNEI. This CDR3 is CASRAPGLGTDTQYF. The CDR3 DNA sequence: TGTGCCAGCAGGGCACCGGGACTAGGCACAGATACGCAGTATTTT.

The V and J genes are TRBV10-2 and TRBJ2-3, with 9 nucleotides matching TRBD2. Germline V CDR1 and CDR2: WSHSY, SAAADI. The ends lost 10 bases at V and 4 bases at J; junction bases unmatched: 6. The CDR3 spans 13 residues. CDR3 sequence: CATAGGGPDTQYF. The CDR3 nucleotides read TGCGCCACCGCGGGGGGGGGGCCAGATACGCAGTATTTT.

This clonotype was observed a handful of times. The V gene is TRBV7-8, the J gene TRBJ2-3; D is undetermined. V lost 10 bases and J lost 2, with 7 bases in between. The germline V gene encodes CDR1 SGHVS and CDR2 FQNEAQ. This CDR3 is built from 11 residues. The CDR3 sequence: CAIDITDTQYF. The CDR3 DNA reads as TGTGCCATCGATATCACAGATACGCAGTATTTT.

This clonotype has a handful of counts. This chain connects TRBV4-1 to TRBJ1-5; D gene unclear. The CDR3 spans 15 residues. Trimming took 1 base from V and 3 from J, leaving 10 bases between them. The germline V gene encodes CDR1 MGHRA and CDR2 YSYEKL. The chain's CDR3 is CASSQVAGLNQPQHF. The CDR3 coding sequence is TGCGCCAGCAGCCAAGTAGCCGGGCTCAATCAGCCCCAGCATTTT.

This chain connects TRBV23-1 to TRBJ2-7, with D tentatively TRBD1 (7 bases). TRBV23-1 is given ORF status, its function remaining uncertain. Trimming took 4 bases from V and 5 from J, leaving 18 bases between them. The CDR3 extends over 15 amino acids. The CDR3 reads CASSLPGGGPNEQYV. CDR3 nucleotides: TGCGCCAGCAGTCTCCCAGGAGGGGGCCCTAACGAGCAGTACGTC.

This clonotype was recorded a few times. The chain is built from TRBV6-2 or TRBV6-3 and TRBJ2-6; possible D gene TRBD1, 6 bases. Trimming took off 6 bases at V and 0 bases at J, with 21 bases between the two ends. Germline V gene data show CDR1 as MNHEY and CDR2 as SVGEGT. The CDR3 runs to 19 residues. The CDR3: CASSTDRLLAHSGANVLTF. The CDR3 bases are TGTGCCAGCAGCACCGACAGGCTATTAGCGCACTCTGGGGCCAACGTCCTGACTTTC.

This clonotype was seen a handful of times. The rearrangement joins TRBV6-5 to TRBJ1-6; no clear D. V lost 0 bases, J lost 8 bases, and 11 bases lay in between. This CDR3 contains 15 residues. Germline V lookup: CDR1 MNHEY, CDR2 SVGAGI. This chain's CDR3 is CASSYSNGVHSPLHF. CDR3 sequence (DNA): TGTGCCAGCAGTTACTCGAATGGGGTCCATTCACCCCTCCACTTT.

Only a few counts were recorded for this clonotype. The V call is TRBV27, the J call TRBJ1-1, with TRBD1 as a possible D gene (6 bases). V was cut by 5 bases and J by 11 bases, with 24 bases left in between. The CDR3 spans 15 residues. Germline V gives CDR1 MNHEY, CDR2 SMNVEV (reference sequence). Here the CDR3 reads CASSLPRGAVVAAFF. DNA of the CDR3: TGTGCCAGCAGTCTCCCGCGGGGGGCGGTGGTGGCTGCTTTCTTT.

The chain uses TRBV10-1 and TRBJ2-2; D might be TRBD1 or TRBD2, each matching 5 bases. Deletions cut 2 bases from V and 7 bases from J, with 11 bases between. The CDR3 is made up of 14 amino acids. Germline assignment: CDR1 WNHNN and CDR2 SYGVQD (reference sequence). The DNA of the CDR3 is TGCGCCAGCAGTGAGGTAGAGGGGTACGGGGAGCTGTTTTTT. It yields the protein CASSEVEGYGELFF.

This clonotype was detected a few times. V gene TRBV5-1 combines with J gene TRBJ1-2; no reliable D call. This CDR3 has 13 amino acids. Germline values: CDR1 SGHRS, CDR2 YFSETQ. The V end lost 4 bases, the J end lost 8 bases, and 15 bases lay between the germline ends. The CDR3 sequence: CASSKLPLGGYTF. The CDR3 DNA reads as TGCGCCAGCAGCAAATTACCACTAGGCGGCTACACCTTC.

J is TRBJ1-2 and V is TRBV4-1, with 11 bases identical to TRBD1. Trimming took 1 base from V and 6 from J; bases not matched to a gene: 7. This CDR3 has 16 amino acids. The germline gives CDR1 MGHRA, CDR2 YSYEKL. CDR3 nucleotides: TGCGCCAGCAGCCAAGCACCGGGACAGGGGGGTCATGGCTACACCTTC. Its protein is CASSQAPGQGGHGYTF.

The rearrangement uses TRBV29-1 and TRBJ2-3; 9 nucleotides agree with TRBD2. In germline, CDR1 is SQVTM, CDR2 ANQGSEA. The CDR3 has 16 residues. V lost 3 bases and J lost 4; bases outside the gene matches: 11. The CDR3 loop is CSVEVWGGGASDTQYF. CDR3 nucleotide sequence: TGCAGCGTTGAGGTTTGGGGCGGGGGGGCGTCAGATACGCAGTATTTT.